Listed below are T cell receptor beta chains from one sample, sequenced in a study of shared clonotypes between healthy human individuals. TCRdb's copy holds only in-frame clones and misses some; the assay was immunoSEQ multiplex PCR. The sample holds roughly 500,000 clones; approximately 94% are singletons and the top ten take about 0.059%. The sample taken for sequencing was naive CD4+ T cells sorted from blood. All receptors derive from a woman in her thirties in good health. CDR3s include the opening cysteine and the closing phenylalanine or tryptophan. The D gene is left open where the match is weak. Clone size is not always given. Where it is, it says once, few, many or a class for expanded clones.

J	D	size	V	DNA	CDR3
TRBJ2-1	TRBD2	-	TRBV7-2	TGTGCCAGCAGCAAGGGAGGGACTGCTGCCAATGAGCAGTTCTTC	CASSKGGTAANEQFF
TRBJ2-1	-	-	TRBV29-1	TGCAGCGTTGTTGGGAATGAGCAGTTCTTC	CSVVGNEQFF
TRBJ2-7	-	once	TRBV28	TGTGCCAGCAGGAGGGCGGGTAGCTCCTACGAGCAGTACTTC	CASRRAGSSYEQYF
TRBJ1-1	TRBD1	-	TRBV6-6	TGTGCCACCCGTATCGACAGGGTCACTGAAGCTTTCTTT	CATRIDRVTEAFF
TRBJ1-3	-	-	TRBV29-1	TGCAGCGTTGAGAGTACGGGAACTGGAAACACCATATATTTT	CSVESTGTGNTIYF
TRBJ2-3	-	-	TRBV5-1	TGCGCCAGCAGCTTGGAGCAGACCACAGATACGCAGTATTTT	CASSLEQTTDTQYF
TRBJ2-3	TRBD2	-	TRBV18	TGTGCCAGCTCACCATTGGATAGCGGGGGCACAGATACGCAGTATTTT	CASSPLDSGGTDTQYF
TRBJ1-1	-	-	TRBV28	TGTGCCAGCAGGGGTCAACCGGGACTGAGGGAAAAGAACACTGAAGCTTTCTTT	CASRGQPGLREKNTEAFF
TRBJ1-1	TRBD1	-	TRBV29-1	TGCAGCGTTGGAACTAAGAGGCAGGGGGCGAACACTGAAGCTTTCTTT	CSVGTKRQGANTEAFF
TRBJ2-7	-	-	TRBV27	TGTGCCAGCAGTTTGGGCTTTTACGAGCAGTACTTC	CASSLGFYEQYF
TRBJ2-3	TRBD1	-	TRBV7-9	TGTGCCAGCAGCATAACGGGACAGGGCACAGATACGCAGTATTTT	CASSITGQGTDTQYF
TRBJ2-5	TRBD2	-	TRBV7-9	TGTGCCAGCAGCTTAGTGAGTTCTAGCGGGATCCAAGAGACCCAGTACTTC	CASSLVSSSGIQETQYF
TRBJ1-1	-	-	TRBV19	TGTGCCAGTAGTCCCCAGGGTGTGAACACTGAAGCTTTCTTT	CASSPQGVNTEAFF
TRBJ2-7	TRBD1	-	TRBV19	TGTGCCAGTAGTACGAGACAGGGAGACTACGAGCAGTACTTC	CASSTRQGDYEQYF
TRBJ2-1	-	-	TRBV28	TGTGCCAGCGTAGGGGTACTTTACAATGAGCAGTTCTTC	CASVGVLYNEQFF
TRBJ2-5	-	once	TRBV28	TGTGCCAGCAGCCCCCCGTTTGGGGGCGGCGAGACCCAGTACTTC	CASSPPFGGGETQYF
TRBJ2-2	TRBD2	-	TRBV5-1	TGCGCCAGCAGCCCCGGACTAGCGGGAGACGGGGAGCTGTTTTTT	CASSPGLAGDGELFF
TRBJ1-2	-	-	TRBV7-9	TGTGCCAGCAGCTTCAGTACGGACAGCTATGGCTACACCTTC	CASSFSTDSYGYTF
TRBJ2-5	-	-	TRBV27	TGTGCCAGCAGTTTATCGTGGGGGGACCAAGAGACCCAGTACTTC	CASSLSWGDQETQYF
TRBJ2-7	-	-	TRBV6-5	TGTGCCAGCAGTTATTCGACACGGCCCTTGGGGTACTTC	CASSYSTRPLGYF